Presented here are 32 T cell receptor beta chains from one specimen sequenced in a study of blood T cell repertoires in COVID-19. Assay: immunoSEQ multiplex PCR; the TCRdb copy retains only in-frame clones and omits some. The data contain more than 200,000 clones, about 83% of them singletons. What was sequenced was peripheral blood. Source of these receptors: a woman aged 40 to 49 with active or convalescent COVID-19.

The chain recombines TRBV10-1 with TRBJ1-1; D is perhaps TRBD1 (5 bases). Germline V gene lookup returns CDR1 WNHNN and CDR2 SYGVQD (reference sequence). The CDR3 length is 12 residues. The ends were cut back, 4 bases at V and 4 bases at J, with 7 bases in the middle. The CDR3 loop is CASSAGGTEAFF. CDR3 sequence (DNA): TGCGCCAGCAGTGCGGGGGGCACTGAAGCTTTCTTT.

J is TRBJ1-5 and V is TRBV27; 8 nucleotides align to TRBD1. Germline V gives CDR1 MNHEY, CDR2 SMNVEV (reference sequence). The trim removed 5 bases at V and 6 bases at J, leaving 6 bases unmatched. The CDR3 extends over 14 amino acids. The CDR3 DNA is TGTGCCAGCAGTCTAAACAGGGGGGCTCAGCCCCAGCATTTT. Encoded protein: CASSLNRGAQPQHF.

The chain combines TRBV25-1 with TRBJ1-2, with a possible D match to TRBD1 (6 bases). The CDR3 consists of 12 residues. The germline V and J ends were trimmed by 6 bases and 8 bases, with 13 bases remaining between them. Germline V lookup: CDR1 MGHDK, CDR2 SYGVNS. For the CDR3, the DNA is TGTGCCAGCAGGAGGGACATATCGGGCTACACCTTC. This encodes CASRRDISGYTF.

This clone was detected only a few times. The chain carries TRBV6-5 and TRBJ1-3; D remains ambiguous. V dropped 0 bases and J dropped 0 bases, with 6 bases sitting between them. The CDR3 consists of 15 residues. The germline V gene has CDR1 MNHEY and CDR2 SVGAGI. CDR3 in amino acids: CASSYSKLSGNTIYF. The CDR3 DNA reads as TGTGCCAGCAGTTACTCGAAGCTCTCTGGAAACACCATATATTTT.

The chain employs TRBV11-3 and TRBJ1-1, with a weak D call TRBD1 (5 bases). Between the trimmed V and J ends, which lost 5 bases and 4 bases, there was a span of 11 bases. Germline assignment: CDR1 SGHNT and CDR2 YENEEA. The CDR3 runs to 13 residues. In DNA, the CDR3 is TGTGCCAGCAGCGACAGCCGCGGCACTGAAGCTTTCTTT. Its protein is CASSDSRGTEAFF.

This chain connects TRBV9 to TRBJ1-3; tentative D call: TRBD1 (5 bases). Germline values: CDR1 SGDLS, CDR2 YYNGEE. This CDR3 spans 15 amino acids. V lost 0 bases and J lost 2, with 9 bases in between. As DNA, the CDR3 is TGTGCCAGCAGCGTAGGCAGGGTGGCTGGAAACACCATATATTTT. It specifies CASSVGRVAGNTIYF.

This sequence joins TRBV5-8 and TRBJ1-3; 11 bases are shared with TRBD1. After removal of 2 bases from V and 5 bases from J, the junction contained 12 bases not matched to a gene. Per the germline V gene, CDR1 is SGHTS and CDR2 is YDEGEE. The CDR3 is made up of 18 amino acids. The CDR3 nucleotides read TGTGCCAGCAGCTTCGGACAGGGGGCATTAATCGAAAGAAACACCATATATTTT. Protein: CASSFGQGALIERNTIYF.

This clone was found once. V gene TRBV2 combines with J gene TRBJ2-5, with 10 bases identical to TRBD2. The J segment lost 1 base and the V segment lost 1 base, leaving 3 bases of the junction unmatched. Germline V gene sequence: CDR1 SNHLY, CDR2 FYNNEI. CDR3 size: 16 residues. This chain's CDR3 is CASSEGTSGGQETQYF. For the CDR3, the DNA is TGTGCCAGCAGTGAAGGGACTAGCGGAGGCCAAGAGACCCAGTACTTC.

This chain joins TRBV12-3 or TRBV12-4 and TRBJ1-6, with unresolved D. V was shortened by 1 base and J by 10 bases, with 8 bases between the two germline ends. The CDR3 extends over 13 amino acids. In DNA form, the CDR3 reads TGTGCCAGCAGTTTAGGTTCCGAGTCACCCCTCCACTTT. Protein product: CASSLGSESPLHF.

The rearrangement uses TRBV4-3 and TRBJ2-2; 10 positions match TRBD1. CDR3 length equals 20 residues. The germline gives CDR1 LGHNA, CDR2 YSLEER. The trim removed 3 bases at V and 6 bases at J, leaving 19 bases unmatched. In DNA form, the CDR3 reads TGCGCCAGCAGCCAGCGGGTGTTGTTGGGGACAGGGGAAAACCCCGGGGAGCTGTTTTTT. Translating it yields CASSQRVLLGTGENPGELFF.

The chain joins TRBV12-3 or TRBV12-4 to TRBJ2-5; D gene ambiguous. V was shortened by 3 bases and J by 2 bases, with 7 bases between the two germline ends. The CDR3 covers 13 residues. CDR3 protein: CASSFLTQETQYF. CDR3 nucleotides: TGTGCCAGCAGTTTTTTAACACAAGAGACCCAGTACTTC.

J is TRBJ2-1 and V is TRBV9, with 10 bases fitting TRBD2. CDR3 length equals 16 residues. V lost 0 bases and J lost 12; bases outside the gene matches: 12. CDR1 and CDR2 (germline): SGDLS, YYNGEE. This CDR3 reads CASSVAGTSEPVGQFF. Written as DNA, the CDR3 is TGTGCCAGCAGCGTAGCCGGGACTAGCGAGCCGGTGGGGCAGTTCTTC.

This clone was counted a few times. The rearrangement links TRBV28 to TRBJ2-3; no firm D call. Germline loops: CDR1 MDHEN, CDR2 SYDVKM. This CDR3 spans 11 amino acids. V lost 1 base to trimming and J lost 8 bases, with 4 bases between them. DNA for the CDR3: TGTGCCAGCAGTTTATCAATTACGCAGTATTTT. It translates to CASSLSITQYF.

The rearrangement links TRBV4-1 to TRBJ2-1; TRBD2 matches at 12 bases. The CDR3 sequence is 16 residues long. V was clipped by 4 bases and J by 4 bases; unmatched bases: 5. Germline CDR1 MGHRA, CDR2 YSYEKL. The CDR3 loop reads CASSPWTSGAYNEQFF. In DNA, the CDR3 is TGCGCCAGCAGCCCTTGGACTAGCGGGGCGTACAATGAGCAGTTCTTC.

The V and J genes are TRBV7-9 and TRBJ2-3; 8 bases agree with TRBD1. Germline loops: CDR1 SEHNR, CDR2 FQNEAQ (reference sequence). V shed 5 bases and J 4 bases; nucleotides not matched to a gene: 8. The length of the CDR3 is 15 residues. The CDR3 DNA reads TGTGCCAGCAGCCCAGGACAGGGAATGGCAGATACGCAGTATTTT. Translation: CASSPGQGMADTQYF. The whole variable domain, filled in from reference TRBV7-9 and TRBJ2-3, reads DTGVSQNPRHKITKRGQNVTFRCDPISEHNRLYWYRQTLGQGPEFLTYFQNEAQLEKSRLLSDRFSAERPKGSFSTLEIQRTEQGDSAMYLCASSPGQGMADTQYFGPGTRLTVL.

This chain links TRBV10-3 with TRBJ2-5; TRBD2 matches at 9 bases. This CDR3 has 17 residues. J lost 5 bases, V lost 4 bases, and 14 bases had no gene match. Germline V gene data show CDR1 as ENHRY and CDR2 as SYGVKD. The CDR3 loop reads CAISALGSSGVGETQYF. CDR3 nucleotide sequence: TGTGCCATCAGTGCCCTTGGGTCTAGCGGGGTAGGGGAGACCCAGTACTTC.

This clone was counted between two and nine times. The V and J genes are TRBV5-1 and TRBJ1-6, with 7 bases that match TRBD1. This CDR3 comprises 14 residues. From germline, CDR1 is SGHRS and CDR2 YFSETQ. V shed 5 bases, J shed 10 bases, and the junction held 9 bases outside the gene matches. The CDR3 loop reads CASSRDSHPSPLHF. The DNA of the CDR3 is TGCGCCAGCAGTCGGGACAGCCACCCATCACCCCTCCACTTT.

The chain couples TRBV9 to TRBJ2-1; D might be TRBD2 (5 bases). The CDR3 sequence is 13 residues long. Looked up from germline, CDR1 is SGDLS and CDR2 is YYNGEE. V was cut by 1 base and J by 8 bases, with 10 bases left in between. The CDR3 here is CASSVMTGYEQFF. The CDR3 coding sequence is TGTGCCAGCAGCGTAATGACGGGGTATGAGCAGTTCTTC. Combining the CDR3 with reference TRBV9 and TRBJ2-1 gives the whole variable domain DSGVTQTPKHLITATGQRVTLRCSPRSGDLSVYWYQQSLDQGLQFLIQYYNGEERAKGNILERFSAQQFPDLHSELNLSSLELGDSALYFCASSVMTGYEQFFGPGTRLTVL.

The genes are TRBV15 and TRBJ1-1; 7 positions agree with TRBD1. There are 13 residues in the CDR3. The junction had 3 bases not matched to a gene; V was cut back by 2 bases and J by 6 bases. The germline gives CDR1 LNHNV, CDR2 YYDKDF (reference sequence). In DNA form, the CDR3 reads TGTGCCACCAGCAGAACAGGGGTGGCTGAAGCTTTCTTT. It translates to CATSRTGVAEAFF. The complete variable domain, with remaining parts taken from reference TRBV15 and TRBJ1-1, reads DAMVIQNPRYQVTQFGKPVTLSCSQTLNHNVMYWYQQKSSQAPKLLFHYYDKDFNNEADTPDNFQSRRPNTSFCFLDIRSPGLGDTAMYLCATSRTGVAEAFFGQGTRLTVV.

The CDR3 sequence is CASRNPTGVVWETQYF. The CDR3 bases are TGTGCCAGCAGAAACCCGACAGGGGTCGTTTGGGAGACCCAGTACTTC. The rearrangement uses TRBV21-1 and TRBJ2-5; TRBD1 is the table's D call, not checked against the DNA. TRBV21-1 is an annotated pseudogene. This CDR3 has 16 residues.

The V call is TRBV4-2, the J call TRBJ2-4; the D is unclear. The CDR3 runs 15 residues. V was clipped by 0 bases and J by 0 bases, with 6 bases between them. Germline assignment: CDR1 LGHNA and CDR2 YNFKEQ. The CDR3 region is CASSQEPGAKNIQYF. The DNA for the CDR3 is TGTGCCAGCAGCCAAGAGCCGGGAGCCAAAAACATTCAGTACTTC.

V usage is TRBV5-1 and J usage is TRBJ1-3; 8 bases are a match to TRBD1. The CDR3 has 14 residues. The V and J ends lost 5 bases and 3 bases, in that order; junction bases with no gene match: 4. Germline CDR1 and CDR2: SGHRS and YFSETQ. CDR3 coding DNA: TGCGCCAGCAGTCAGGGGGCGTTTGGAAACACCATATATTTT. It is translated as CASSQGAFGNTIYF.

This chain connects TRBV18 to TRBJ2-6; 8 nucleotides agree with TRBD1. Germline V gives CDR1 KGHSH, CDR2 LQKENI. The CDR3 is 18 amino acids. Trimming cost V 2 bases and J 0 bases; bases outside gene matches: 6. The CDR3 sequence is CASSPRDRYGSGANVLTF. The CDR3, as DNA: TGTGCCAGCTCACCAAGGGACAGGTATGGCTCTGGGGCCAACGTCCTGACTTTC.

This chain connects TRBV14 to TRBJ2-2; D possibly corresponds to TRBD2 (5 bases). This CDR3 region has 13 residues. The germline V gene has CDR1 SGHDN and CDR2 FVKESK. Trimming cost V 10 bases and J 1 base, with 10 bases left between them. The CDR3 coding sequence is TGTGCCACCCGGGATCAGAACACCGGGGAGCTGTTTTTT. Translated, it gives CATRDQNTGELFF.

This chain connects TRBV30 to TRBJ2-2; a possible D gene is TRBD1 (7 bases). The germline gives CDR1 GTSNPN, CDR2 SVGIG (reference sequence). This CDR3 is built from 15 residues. Written as DNA, the CDR3 is TGTGCTTCAAAGGAGGGGGCTTCGAACACCGGGGAGCTGTTTTTT. Amino acid sequence: CASKEGASNTGELFF.

This clone is a singleton in its sample. V and J are TRBV12-2 and TRBJ1-2. TRBV12-2 is a recognized pseudogene. There are 15 residues in the CDR3. In DNA form, the CDR3 reads TGTGCAAGTCGCTTACGGACTCATCCAGGTTCTGGCTACACCTTC. Translating gives CASRLRTHPGSGYTF.

The chain uses TRBV7-3 and TRBJ2-3; 9 bases map to TRBD2. CDR3 size: 16 residues. Germline-derived CDR1 and CDR2 are SGHTA and FQGTGA. The V segment lost 5 bases and the J segment 0 bases; nucleotides outside the gene matches: 6. The CDR3 coding sequence is TGTGCCAGCAGCGCAGGGACTAGCAGAAGCACAGATACGCAGTATTTT. This translates into CASSAGTSRSTDTQYF. Using reference TRBV7-3 and TRBJ2-3 for the parts outside the CDR3, the full variable domain is GAGVSQTPSNKVTEKGKYVELRCDPISGHTALYWYRQSLGQGPEFLIYFQGTGAADDSGLPNDRFFAVRPEGSVSTLKIQRTERGDSAVYLCASSAGTSRSTDTQYFGPGTRLTVL.

This sequence joins TRBV12-3 or TRBV12-4 and TRBJ1-2; possibly TRBD1 for D (6 bases). V lost 2 bases to trimming and J lost 10 bases, with 11 bases between them. This CDR3 contains 12 residues. This chain's CDR3 is CASSLQGIVYTF. DNA of the CDR3: TGTGCCAGCAGTTTACAGGGGATCGTCTACACCTTC.

The chain recombines TRBV10-1 with TRBJ2-5; no clear D gene. V was cut by 6 bases and J by 2 bases, with 10 bases left in between. CDR3 length equals 13 residues. Germline V gene lookup returns CDR1 WNHNN and CDR2 SYGVQD (reference sequence). As DNA, the CDR3 is TGCGCCAGCAGCCACGGTCCACAAGAGACCCAGTACTTC. It encodes CASSHGPQETQYF.

The rearrangement links TRBV5-1 to TRBJ1-1, with D perhaps TRBD1 (5 bases). CDR1 SGHRS and CDR2 YFSETQ come from the germline V gene. The CDR3 extends over 15 amino acids. Trimming stripped 0 bases from V and 0 bases from J, with 9 bases between. CDR3 residues: CASSLGVGVNTEAFF. The DNA for the CDR3 is TGCGCCAGCAGCTTGGGGGTAGGGGTGAACACTGAAGCTTTCTTT.

The chain couples TRBV10-3 to TRBJ2-3; 8 bases agree with TRBD2. The CDR3 is 16 residues long. The germline gives CDR1 ENHRY, CDR2 SYGVKD. Trimming cost V 0 bases and J 0 bases; bases outside gene matches: 2. The CDR3 nucleotides read TGTGCCATCAGTGAGTCTCAGCGGGAGAGCACAGATACGCAGTATTTT. Protein product: CAISESQRESTDTQYF.

This sequence joins TRBV9 and TRBJ2-2; D not resolved. CDR3 size: 13 residues. Between the trimmed V and J ends, which lost 3 bases and 3 bases, there was a span of 6 bases. Germline CDR1 reads SGDLS; CDR2 reads YYNGEE. The CDR3 DNA reads TGTGCCAGCAGCGATAGAGACACCGGGGAGCTGTTTTTT. Its protein is CASSDRDTGELFF.